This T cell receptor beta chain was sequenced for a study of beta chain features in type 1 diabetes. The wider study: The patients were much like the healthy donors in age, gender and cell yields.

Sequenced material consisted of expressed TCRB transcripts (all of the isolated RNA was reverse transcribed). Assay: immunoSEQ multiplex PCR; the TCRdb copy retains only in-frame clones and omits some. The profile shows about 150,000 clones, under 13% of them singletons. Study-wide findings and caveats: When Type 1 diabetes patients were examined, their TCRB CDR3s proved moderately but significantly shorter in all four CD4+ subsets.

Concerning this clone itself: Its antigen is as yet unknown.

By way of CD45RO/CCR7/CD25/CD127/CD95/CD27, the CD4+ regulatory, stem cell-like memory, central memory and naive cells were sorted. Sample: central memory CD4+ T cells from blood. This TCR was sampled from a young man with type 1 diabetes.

CDR3: CAWAGLAGTDTQYF. The CDR3 DNA reads as TGTGCCTGGGCGGGACTAGCGGGCACAGATACGCAGTATTTT. The chain joins TRBV30 to TRBJ2-3, with TRBD2 identical over 11 bases. Per the germline V gene, CDR1 is GTSNPN and CDR2 is SVGIG (reference sequence). V gave up 5 bases and J gave up 1 base; unmatched junction bases: 2. The CDR3 covers 14 residues.